The 28 T cell receptor beta chains below were found in one sample sequenced in a study of blood T cell repertoires in COVID-19. The data were produced by immunoSEQ multiplex PCR, yet TCRdb's version contains in-frame clones alone and is incomplete. This table has over 110,000 clones, less than 80% appearing once. The sample consisted of peripheral blood. These receptor sequences come from a man between 60 and 70 years old with acute or convalescent COVID-19.

The chain combines TRBV2 with TRBJ2-7, with D unresolved. CDR3 size: 13 residues. Germline V gene lookup returns CDR1 SNHLY and CDR2 FYNNEI. V was pared by 3 bases and J by 2 bases, with 8 bases between. CDR3: CASSERLAYEQYF. In DNA, the CDR3 is TGTGCCAGCAGTGAGCGGCTGGCCTACGAGCAGTACTTC. The whole variable domain, remainder taken from reference TRBV2 and TRBJ2-7, is EPEVTQTPSHQVTQMGQEVILRCVPISNHLYFYWYRQILGQKVEFLVSFYNNEISEKSEIFDDQFSVERPDGSNFTLKIRSTKLEDSAMYFCASSERLAYEQYFGPGTRLTVT.

The CDR3, as DNA: TGCAGCGTTGACTTCGGGGGGTACAATGAGCAGTTCTTC. Translated: CSVDFGGYNEQFF. J is TRBJ2-1 and V is TRBV29-1; 7 bases fit TRBD2. The CDR3 is 13 amino acids. Germline assignment: CDR1 SQVTM and CDR2 ANQGSEA. V was clipped by 3 bases and J by 4 bases; unmatched bases: 3.

The chain carries TRBV28 and TRBJ2-2, with 7 bases that match TRBD1. Germline V gene lookup returns CDR1 MDHEN and CDR2 SYDVKM. With 4 bases clipped from V and 6 bases from J, the junction kept 2 bases outside the gene matches. The CDR3 is made up of 13 amino acids. CDR3: CASSSTGAGELFF. The CDR3 DNA sequence: TGTGCCAGCAGTTCCACAGGGGCCGGGGAGCTGTTTTTT.

The chain combines TRBV27 with TRBJ1-6; D unresolved. The germline V gene has CDR1 MNHEY and CDR2 SMNVEV (reference sequence). This CDR3 contains 13 residues. V lost 8 bases and J lost 9, with 14 bases in between. Written as DNA, the CDR3 is TGTGCCAGCCGCCAAGGGAGGGCTTCACCCCTCCACTTT. Residues: CASRQGRASPLHF.

The chain carries TRBV30 and TRBJ1-1; D is possibly TRBD1 (5 bases). Trimming took off 0 bases at V and 5 bases at J, with 10 bases between the two ends. Germline V gene sequence: CDR1 GTSNPN, CDR2 SVGIG (reference sequence). This CDR3 region has 13 residues. The CDR3 loop is CAWSVGGVTEAFF. CDR3 nucleotide sequence: TGTGCCTGGAGTGTTGGAGGGGTGACTGAAGCTTTCTTT.

The rearrangement links TRBV3-1 (or the pseudogene TRBV3-2) to TRBJ2-1; 15 nucleotides match TRBD2. Germline CDR1 is LGHDT and CDR2 is YNNKEL (reference sequence). CDR3 size: 18 residues. Trimming took 4 bases from V and 5 from J; bases not matched to a gene: 9. The CDR3 DNA reads as TGTGCCAGCAGCCCGGGGACTAGCGGGAGGACTGCCAACAATGAGCAGTTCTTC. This encodes CASSPGTSGRTANNEQFF.

V is TRBV7-3 and J is TRBJ1-5, with D possibly matching TRBD1 (5 bases). V dropped 1 base and J dropped 0 bases, with 16 bases sitting between them. Germline CDR1 reads SGHTA; CDR2 reads FQGTGA. The CDR3 covers 18 residues. The DNA of the CDR3 is TGTGCCAGCAGCTTAAGCGGGGGATCGGGGTATAGCAATCAGCCCCAGCATTTT. It specifies CASSLSGGSGYSNQPQHF.

There are many counts of this clone. V and J are TRBV27 and TRBJ2-2, with D tentatively TRBD1 (6 bases). The V gene's germline CDR1 is MNHEY and CDR2 SMNVEV (reference sequence). The length of the CDR3 is 15 residues. Trimming shortened V by 4 bases and J by 10 bases, and 19 bases separated the two germline ends. The CDR3 nucleotides read TGTGCCAGCAGTTCATCCGGGACATGGGGCGAGGAGCTGTTTTTT. Amino acid sequence: CASSSSGTWGEELFF.

J is TRBJ2-7 and V is TRBV15; D remains ambiguous. The V gene lost 7 bases and the J gene lost 2 bases, with 15 bases spanning the gap. The germline V gene has CDR1 LNHNV and CDR2 YYDKDF (reference sequence). CDR3 length: 14 residues. The CDR3 nucleotides are TGTGCCACCAAGGCTGACTCCTCGACCTACGAGCAGTACTTC. The encoded protein is CATKADSSTYEQYF.

The rearrangement joins TRBV2 to TRBJ1-5, with D maybe TRBD1 (6 bases). The CDR3 consists of 17 residues. V dropped 0 bases and J dropped 8 bases, with 20 bases sitting between them. CDR1 SNHLY and CDR2 FYNNEI come from the germline V gene. CDR3 protein: CASSEAQDRLQQKPQHF. The CDR3 coding sequence is TGTGCCAGCAGTGAAGCGCAGGACAGACTCCAACAGAAGCCCCAGCATTTT.

CDR3 residues: CASSAGLVLKQYF. CDR3 bases: TGTGCCAGCAGTGCCGGACTAGTCCTCAAGCAGTACTTC. The chain links TRBV6-2 or TRBV6-3 to TRBJ2-7; 7 nucleotides match TRBD2. CDR1 MNHEY and CDR2 SVGEGT come from the germline V gene. V was pared by 5 bases and J by 8 bases, with 9 bases of the junction left unmatched. This CDR3 has 13 amino acids.

The rearrangement uses TRBV5-1 and TRBJ1-5; TRBD1 might be the D (5 bases). CDR1 SGHRS and CDR2 YFSETQ come from the germline V gene. The CDR3 loop spans 16 amino acids. V gave up 0 bases and J gave up 4 bases, with 14 bases separating them. This chain's CDR3 is CASSLAPSGTNQPQHF. For the CDR3, the DNA is TGCGCCAGCAGCTTGGCCCCATCAGGGACTAATCAGCCCCAGCATTTT. Full variable domain (outside the CDR3, taken from reference TRBV5-1 and TRBJ1-5): KAGVTQTPRYLIKTRGQQVTLSCSPISGHRSVSWYQQTPGQGLQFLFEYFSETQRNKGNFPGRFSGRQFSNSRSEMNVSTLELGDSALYLCASSLAPSGTNQPQHFGDGTRLSIL.

The rearrangement uses TRBV6-2 or TRBV6-3 and TRBJ2-1; 7 bases agree with TRBD1. V dropped 5 bases and J dropped 3; count of bases not matched to a gene: 10. CDR1 is MNHEY and CDR2 is SVGEGT in the germline V gene. The CDR3 extends over 16 amino acids. CDR3 coding DNA: TGTGCCAGCAGTCCCTTCACACAGGGGCTCTACAATGAGCAGTTCTTC. This encodes CASSPFTQGLYNEQFF.

The rearrangement links TRBV9 to TRBJ2-7, with TRBD2 as a possible D gene (5 bases). CDR1 is SGDLS, CDR2 YYNGEE, per germline. With 0 bases removed from V and 0 bases from J, the gap between germline ends came to 7 bases. The CDR3 extends over 14 amino acids. Written as DNA, the CDR3 is TGTGCCAGCAGCGTAGGAGGGAACTCCTACGAGCAGTACTTC. This sequence encodes CASSVGGNSYEQYF.

The CDR3 reads CASSLVTVNQPQHF. Here the CDR3 DNA reads TGTGCCAGCAGTTTAGTCACAGTCAATCAGCCCCAGCATTTT. The gene calls are TRBV28 and TRBJ1-5; D gene unclear. The CDR3 runs 14 residues. The V end was cut by 2 bases, the J end by 3 bases, with 8 bases between. Germline CDR1 reads MDHEN; CDR2 reads SYDVKM.

J is TRBJ2-2 and V is TRBV9; 7 positions match TRBD2. V trimming: 2 bases; J trimming: 6 bases; junction bases outside the gene matches: 10. Germline CDR1 and CDR2: SGDLS and YYNGEE. CDR3 size: 16 residues. In DNA, the CDR3 is TGTGCCAGCAGCGTTCTAGCGGACCTTGGCGCCGGGGAGCTGTTTTTT. As protein: CASSVLADLGAGELFF.

This rearrangement joins TRBV25-1 to TRBJ1-4; D gene ambiguous. Germline CDR1 and CDR2: MGHDK and SYGVNS. Trimming left V 1 base short and J 8 bases short, with 11 bases between. The CDR3 contains 14 residues. The CDR3 is CASSESTTGEKLFF. In DNA form, the CDR3 reads TGTGCCAGCAGTGAATCGACTACGGGGGAAAAACTGTTTTTT.

The chain combines TRBV9 with TRBJ1-2; the D is unclear. The CDR3 runs 14 residues. The V end lost 4 bases, the J end lost 4 bases, and 14 bases lay between the germline ends. Germline CDR1 reads SGDLS; CDR2 reads YYNGEE. CDR3 protein: CASSSEKSSYGYTF. CDR3 bases: TGTGCCAGCAGCTCCGAGAAAAGTAGCTATGGCTACACCTTC.

The V call is TRBV19, the J call TRBJ1-6; maybe TRBD1 (5 bases). This CDR3 comprises 15 residues. Deletions cut 7 bases from V and 7 bases from J, with 17 bases between. CDR1 LNHDA and CDR2 SQIVND come from the germline V gene (reference sequence). The CDR3 loop reads CASNIKEGLNSPLHF. CDR3 DNA sequence: TGTGCCAGTAATATTAAAGAGGGACTGAATTCACCCCTCCACTTT.

The V gene is TRBV28, the J gene TRBJ1-2; D gene ambiguous. Germline CDR1 and CDR2: MDHEN and SYDVKM. V dropped 5 bases and J dropped 5 bases, with 12 bases sitting between them. This CDR3 is built from 13 residues. CDR3 sequence (DNA): TGTGCCAGCAGTCCGGACGGGAGGTATGGCTACACCTTC. Amino acid sequence: CASSPDGRYGYTF.

This clone appeared a few times. The chain employs TRBV30 and TRBJ2-2; TRBD2 matches 12 bases. The CDR3 consists of 15 residues. Germline loops: CDR1 GTSNPN, CDR2 SVGIG (reference sequence). The junction had 6 bases not matched to a gene; V was cut back by 7 bases and J by 3 bases. CDR3 sequence: CASSTSGSHTGELFF. The CDR3 DNA sequence: TGTGCCTCCTCGACTAGCGGGAGTCACACCGGGGAGCTGTTTTTT.

The chain has TRBV19 and TRBJ2-1, with 13 bases matching TRBD2. J was trimmed by 6 bases and V by 0 bases; bases with no gene match: 5. This CDR3 contains 17 residues. The germline CDR1 and CDR2 sequences are LNHDA and SQIVND (reference sequence). This CDR3 reads CASSIDRRTSGSNEQFF. CDR3 nucleotides: TGTGCCAGTAGTATAGATCGGAGGACTAGCGGGAGCAATGAGCAGTTCTTC. The variable domain in full, with the rest retrieved from reference TRBV19 and TRBJ2-1, is DGGITQSPKYLFRKEGQNVTLSCEQNLNHDAMYWYRQDPGQGLRLIYYSQIVNDFQKGDIAEGYSVSREKKESFPLTVTSAQKNPTAFYLCASSIDRRTSGSNEQFFGPGTRLTVL.

The chain recombines TRBV27 with TRBJ2-7; perhaps TRBD1 as D (9 bases). The CDR3 loop spans 22 amino acids. Trimming removed 3 bases at V and 1 base at J, with 34 bases between. Looked up from germline, CDR1 is MNHEY and CDR2 is SMNVEV (reference sequence). The CDR3 spells CASSLRWGQGSVVAGRSYEQYF. DNA for the CDR3: TGTGCCAGCAGTTTGCGCTGGGGACAGGGATCGGTTGTAGCGGGAAGATCCTACGAGCAGTACTTC.

This chain links TRBV10-3 with TRBJ2-1; maybe TRBD1 (6 bases). The germline V and J ends were trimmed by 6 bases and 0 bases, with 18 bases remaining between them. The germline CDR1 and CDR2 sequences are ENHRY and SYGVKD. The CDR3 covers 17 residues. CDR3 region: CAIREDSRLRSYNEQFF. CDR3 bases: TGTGCCATCAGGGAGGACAGTAGGCTCCGCTCCTACAATGAGCAGTTCTTC.

This clone was detected only once. V gene TRBV4-3 combines with J gene TRBJ2-7; 12 positions match TRBD2. CDR1 and CDR2 (germline): LGHNA, YSLEER. V lost 1 base to trimming and J lost 5 bases; unmatched junction nucleotides: 9. The CDR3 extends over 17 amino acids. The CDR3 is CASSQGGSSGRADEQYF. The CDR3 DNA reads as TGCGCCAGCAGCCAAGGGGGTTCTAGCGGGAGGGCCGACGAGCAGTACTTC.

This clone occurred once. The rearrangement links TRBV7-2 to TRBJ1-4, with 7 bases lining up with TRBD1. Germline V gives CDR1 SGHTA, CDR2 FQGNSA. The CDR3 length is 14 residues. Trimming at V came to 5 bases and at J to 7 bases, leaving 7 bases not matched to a gene. The CDR3 loop reads CASSLTGFGEKLFF. CDR3 sequence (DNA): TGTGCCAGCAGCCTGACAGGGTTCGGTGAAAAACTGTTTTTT.

This clone was counted only a few times. V usage is TRBV30 and J usage is TRBJ2-2; 7 bases map to TRBD1. From germline, CDR1 is GTSNPN and CDR2 SVGIG (reference sequence). Trimming cost V 5 bases and J 0 bases; bases outside gene matches: 6. This CDR3 has 15 residues. The chain's CDR3 is CAWHRGGSNTGELFF. The CDR3 DNA reads as TGTGCCTGGCATCGAGGGGGCTCGAACACCGGGGAGCTGTTTTTT.

The J gene is TRBJ2-3, the V gene TRBV29-1, with TRBD2 matching over 8 bases. V dropped 8 bases and J dropped 4; count of bases not matched to a gene: 11. This CDR3 is 14 amino acids long. Germline loops: CDR1 SQVTM, CDR2 ANQGSEA. In nucleotides, the CDR3 is TGCAGCTCTTCTGGGGGGACTAGAGCAGATACGCAGTATTTT. Its protein is CSSSGGTRADTQYF.